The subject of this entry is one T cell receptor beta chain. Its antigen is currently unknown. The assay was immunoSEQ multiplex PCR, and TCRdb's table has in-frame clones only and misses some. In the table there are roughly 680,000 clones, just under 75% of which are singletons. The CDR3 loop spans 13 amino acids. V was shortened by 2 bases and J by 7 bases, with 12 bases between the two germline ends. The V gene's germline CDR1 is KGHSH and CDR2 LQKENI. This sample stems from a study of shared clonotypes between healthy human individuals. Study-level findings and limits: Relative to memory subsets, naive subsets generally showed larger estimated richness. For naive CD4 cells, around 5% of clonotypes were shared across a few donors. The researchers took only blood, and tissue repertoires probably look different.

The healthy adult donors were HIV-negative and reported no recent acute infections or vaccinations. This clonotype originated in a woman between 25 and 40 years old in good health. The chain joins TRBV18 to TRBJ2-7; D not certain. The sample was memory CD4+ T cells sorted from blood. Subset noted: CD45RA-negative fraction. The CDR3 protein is CASSPSAAGEQYF. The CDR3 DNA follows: TGTGCCAGCTCACCATCCGCCGCCGGAGAGCAGTACTTC. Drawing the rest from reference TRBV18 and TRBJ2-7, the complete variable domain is NAGVMQNPRHLVRRRGQEARLRCSPMKGHSHVYWYRQLPEEGLKFMVYLQKENIIDESGMPKERFSAEFPKEGPSILRIQQVVRGDSAAYFCASSPSAAGEQYFGPGTRLTVT.